This record covers a single TCR beta chain. Naive CD8 cells lacked CD45RO, underwent positive selection for CCR7 and left out terminally differentiated effector memory CD45RA+ cells. This entry comes from a study of shared clonotypes between healthy human individuals. On the study more broadly: Three CD4 naive, three CD4 memory, two CD8 naive and one CD8 memory plate were used per donor.

At a deep level, the assay was run. Libraries were prepared by immunoSEQ multiplex PCR; TCRdb keeps only in-frame clonotypes and omits some of them. The repertoire consists of about 2,100,000 clones, with about 93% occurring once and the leading ten covering 1.5% to 2%. Germline-derived CDR1 and CDR2 are SQVTM and ANQGSEA. CDR3 length: 12 residues. Deletions cut 6 bases from V and 2 bases from J, with 11 bases between. The clonotype comes from a man younger than 30 in good health. Some clones in this sample may be carry-over from other donors' samples. The chain couples TRBV29-1 to TRBJ2-7; D is possibly TRBD1 (6 bases). Material for sequencing was naive CD8+ T cells from PBMCs. CDR3 loop: CSVLGGAYEQYF. CDR3 nucleotide sequence: TGCAGCGTCCTAGGGGGTGCCTACGAGCAGTACTTC.